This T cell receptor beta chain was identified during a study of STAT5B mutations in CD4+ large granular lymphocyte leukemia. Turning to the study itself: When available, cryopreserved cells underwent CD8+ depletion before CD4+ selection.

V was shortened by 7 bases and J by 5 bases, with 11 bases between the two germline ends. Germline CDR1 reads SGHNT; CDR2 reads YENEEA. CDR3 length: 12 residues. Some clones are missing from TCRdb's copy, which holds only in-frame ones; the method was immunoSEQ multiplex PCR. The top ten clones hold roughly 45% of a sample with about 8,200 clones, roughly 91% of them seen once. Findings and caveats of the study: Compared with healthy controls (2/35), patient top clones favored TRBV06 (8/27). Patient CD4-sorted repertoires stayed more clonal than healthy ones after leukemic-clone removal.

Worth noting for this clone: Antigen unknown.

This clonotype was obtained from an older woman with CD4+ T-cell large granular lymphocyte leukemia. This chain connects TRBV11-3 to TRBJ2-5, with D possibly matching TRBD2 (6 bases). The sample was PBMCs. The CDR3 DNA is TGTGCCAGCAACCGCGGAGGGGAGACCCAGTACTTC. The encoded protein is CASNRGGETQYF.